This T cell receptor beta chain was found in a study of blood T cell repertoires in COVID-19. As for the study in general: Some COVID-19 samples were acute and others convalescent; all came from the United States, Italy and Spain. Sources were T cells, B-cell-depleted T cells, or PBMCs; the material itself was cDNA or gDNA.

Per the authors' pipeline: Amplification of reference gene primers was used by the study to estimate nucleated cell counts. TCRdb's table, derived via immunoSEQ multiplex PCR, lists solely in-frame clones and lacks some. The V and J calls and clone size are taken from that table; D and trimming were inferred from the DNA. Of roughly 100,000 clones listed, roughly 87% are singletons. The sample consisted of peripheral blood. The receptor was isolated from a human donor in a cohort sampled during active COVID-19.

The CDR3 DNA reads as TGCGCCAGCAGCCCCCTGGGACTAGCGGGAGGGCAAGAGACCCAGTACTTC. Protein: CASSPLGLAGGQETQYF. The chain uses TRBV4-1 and TRBJ2-5; 16 nucleotides align to TRBD2. Germline V gene data show CDR1 as MGHRA and CDR2 as YSYEKL. V shed 4 bases, J shed 2 bases, and the junction held 4 bases outside the gene matches. The CDR3 loop spans 17 amino acids.